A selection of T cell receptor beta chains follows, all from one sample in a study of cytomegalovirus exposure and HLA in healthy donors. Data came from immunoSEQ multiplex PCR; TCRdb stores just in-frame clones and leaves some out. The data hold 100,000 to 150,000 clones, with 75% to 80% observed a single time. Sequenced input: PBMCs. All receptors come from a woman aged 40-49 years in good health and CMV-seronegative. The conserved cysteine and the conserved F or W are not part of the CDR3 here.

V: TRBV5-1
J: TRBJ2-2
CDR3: ASSFGDRNTGELF

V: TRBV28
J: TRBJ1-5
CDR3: ASSLMQGQPHQPQH

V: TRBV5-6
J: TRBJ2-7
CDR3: ASSLRRTGQY

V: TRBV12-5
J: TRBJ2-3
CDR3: ASTNYRGNADTQY

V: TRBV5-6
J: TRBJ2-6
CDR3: ASSTQGPGANGLT

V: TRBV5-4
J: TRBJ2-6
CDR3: ASSLRTRIGWANGLT

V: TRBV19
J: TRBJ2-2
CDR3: ASSIFGREYGELF

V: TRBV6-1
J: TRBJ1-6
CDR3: ASSVIGQISYNSPLH

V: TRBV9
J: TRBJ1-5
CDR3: ASSESGAGSQPQH

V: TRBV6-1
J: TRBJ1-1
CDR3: ASSPGRFTEAF

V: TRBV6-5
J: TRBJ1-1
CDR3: ASSYGQPNTEAF

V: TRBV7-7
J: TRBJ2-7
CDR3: ASSLADLGGEQY

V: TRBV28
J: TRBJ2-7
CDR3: ASKTLAGIYGQY

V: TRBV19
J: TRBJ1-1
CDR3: ASSIGLSTEAF

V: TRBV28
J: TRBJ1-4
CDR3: ASSSPGGGNAGLF

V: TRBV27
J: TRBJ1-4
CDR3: ASSPMAGGKLF

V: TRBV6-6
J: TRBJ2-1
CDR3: ASSYWLAGSHEQF

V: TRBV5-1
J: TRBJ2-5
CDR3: ASTGTGQETQY

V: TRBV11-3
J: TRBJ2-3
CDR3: ASSFRLGLSTDTQY

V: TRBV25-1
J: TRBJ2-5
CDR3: ASSQGAQETQY

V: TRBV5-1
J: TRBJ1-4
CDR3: ASRRVTGVPTLEKLF

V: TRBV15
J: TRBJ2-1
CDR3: ATSRDPSGSNEQF

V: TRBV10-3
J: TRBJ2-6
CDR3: ASRQGMRQGYSGANVLT

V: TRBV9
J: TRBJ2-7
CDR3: ASSADYPDEQY

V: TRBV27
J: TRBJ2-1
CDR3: ASSLWAGGPYNEQF

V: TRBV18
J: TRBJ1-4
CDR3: ASSLQGASEKLF

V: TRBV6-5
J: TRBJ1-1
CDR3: ASSPGKHAF

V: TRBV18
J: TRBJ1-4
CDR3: ASSPPSDEKLF

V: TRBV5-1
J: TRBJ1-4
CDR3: ASSMGGANEKLF

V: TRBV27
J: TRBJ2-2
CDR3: ASSLGGRATGELF

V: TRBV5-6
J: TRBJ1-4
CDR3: ASSSTGTINEKLF

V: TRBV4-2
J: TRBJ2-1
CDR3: ASSPSGQGGYNEQF

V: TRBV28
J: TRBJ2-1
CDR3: ASSGGLAAFNEQF

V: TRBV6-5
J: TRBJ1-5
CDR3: ASKGQYNQPQH

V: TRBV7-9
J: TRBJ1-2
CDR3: ASRRTGDYGYT

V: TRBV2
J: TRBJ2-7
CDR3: ASRAGTTTYEQY

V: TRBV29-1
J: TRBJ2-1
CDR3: SVEKGEGGSYNEQF

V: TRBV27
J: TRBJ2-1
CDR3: ASSPRLGVKNEQF

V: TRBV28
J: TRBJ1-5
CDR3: ASKTGNQPQH

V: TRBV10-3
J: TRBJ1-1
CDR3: AIRDRQGTNTEAF

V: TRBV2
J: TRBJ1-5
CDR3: ASSERTGGDQPQH

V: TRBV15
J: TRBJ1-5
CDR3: ATSRGPSQPQH

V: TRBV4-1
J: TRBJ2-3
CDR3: ASSPGGRSDTQY

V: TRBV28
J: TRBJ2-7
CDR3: ASSDSHSYEQY

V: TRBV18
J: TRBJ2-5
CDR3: ASCPGEETQY

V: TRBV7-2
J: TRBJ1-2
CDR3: ASSLPQTGVSYGYT

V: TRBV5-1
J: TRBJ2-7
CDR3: ASSLAQGAQQRVNEQY

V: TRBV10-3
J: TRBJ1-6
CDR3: AIRERDDQDNSPLH

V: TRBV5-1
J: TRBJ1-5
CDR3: ASSGTGGDQPQH

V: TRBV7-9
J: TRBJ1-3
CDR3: ASSFAPEGNTIY

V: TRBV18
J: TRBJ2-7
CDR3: ASSPQDSYEQY

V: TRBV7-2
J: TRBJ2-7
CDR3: ASSLTSGRAYEQY

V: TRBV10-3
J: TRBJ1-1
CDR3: AISDWGLLAF

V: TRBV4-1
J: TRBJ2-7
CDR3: ASSQEELSSYEQY

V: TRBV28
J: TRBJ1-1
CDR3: ASSSSDRAWTEAF

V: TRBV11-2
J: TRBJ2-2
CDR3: ASSFFTSNTGELF

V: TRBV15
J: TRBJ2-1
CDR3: ATSNYNEQF

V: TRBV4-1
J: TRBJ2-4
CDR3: ASSHPSQGNSQY

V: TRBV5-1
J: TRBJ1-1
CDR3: ASSGGTGKPTEAF

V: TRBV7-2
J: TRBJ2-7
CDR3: ASSFAGVGFYEQY